These 25 T cell receptor beta chains came from one sample sequenced in a study. TCRdb reanalysed the 5' RACE reads using MiXCR and keeps one entry per CDR3 protein. There are over 50,000 distinct CDR3 sequences in the sample; about 25% occur only once, and about 3% lies in the top ten. The specimen was tumor-infiltrating naive CD4+ T cells sorted from the breast tumor. The subset: naive CD4+ T cells, CD4+CD45RA+CD25-. The receptors shown here come from a female donor with breast cancer.

Comment on this clonotype: One base away lies a much larger clone, so this may be a sequencing read error. The CDR3 bases are TGTGCCAGCAGCCCAGGGGGGGTCAACAATGAGCAGTGCTTC. Amino acid sequence: CASSPGGVNNEQCF. The V call is TRBV7-7, the J call TRBJ2-1; D is possibly TRBD1 or TRBD2 (7 bases each). The CDR3 is made up of 14 amino acids. Germline-derived CDR1 and CDR2 are SSHAT and FNYEAQ (reference sequence).

The sample holds many counts of this clonotype. The chain recombines TRBV6-6 with TRBJ2-6; D is ambiguous. CDR3 length: 13 amino acids. V lost 2 bases to trimming and J lost 8 bases, with 7 bases between them. Germline CDR1 is MNHNY and CDR2 is SVGAGI (reference sequence). The CDR3 nucleotides read TGTGCCAGCAGTTACACAGTGACCAACGTCCTGACTTTC. Translation gives CASSYTVTNVLTF.

This clonotype was detected only a few times. A much bigger clone sits one base away, suggesting this may be a read error. DNA for the CDR3: TGTGCCACCAGCAGAGAGAGGCGAGAGGGCTGCACCTTC. Its translation: CATSRERREGCTF. The rearrangement uses TRBV15 and TRBJ1-2, with D unclear. The germline CDR1 and CDR2 sequences are LNHNV and YYDKDF (reference sequence). CDR3 length: 13 residues.

On this clonotype itself: This may arise from a read error, as a much more abundant clone is one base away. In this CDR3 the conserved last residue, phenylalanine or tryptophan, is missing, so a read error is likely. The J gene is TRBJ2-5, the V gene TRBV24-1; 9 positions agree with TRBD1. There are 16 residues in the CDR3. V shed 3 bases, J shed 0 bases, and the junction held 4 bases outside the gene matches. From germline, CDR1 is KGHDR and CDR2 SFDVKD. CDR3 sequence reads: CATSDPGTGYQETQYL. The CDR3 DNA sequence: TGTGCCACCAGTGATCCTGGGACAGGGTACCAAGAGACCCAGTACCTC.

In this sample, this clonotype turned up a few times. This chain connects TRBV10-3 to TRBJ2-3; tentatively, D is TRBD1 (6 bases). The V gene lost 6 bases and the J gene lost 6 bases, with 13 bases spanning the gap. The CDR3 runs 13 residues. CDR1 is ENHRY, CDR2 SYGVKD, per germline. The CDR3, as DNA: TGTGCCATCAGCCGGGACACGTTTGATACGCAGTATTTT. Protein sequence: CAISRDTFDTQYF.

In its sample, this clonotype was seen once. The chain employs TRBV5-1 and TRBJ1-2; weak D call: TRBD1 (5 bases). Trimming left V 3 bases short and J 4 bases short, with 16 bases between. CDR1 and CDR2 from the germline V gene are SGHRS and YFSETQ. The CDR3 length is 15 residues. The CDR3 here is CASSSQGEGFYGYTF. The DNA of the CDR3 is TGCGCCAGCAGCTCTCAGGGAGAGGGCTTCTATGGCTACACCTTC.

The CDR3 sequence is CASSCDLVLAYNFCTGELFF. The CDR3 DNA reads TGTGCCAGCAGTTGCGACCTTGTATTAGCTTACAATTTCTGCACCGGGGAGCTGTTTTTT. This rearrangement joins TRBV12-3 or TRBV12-4 to TRBJ2-2; D is ambiguous. Trimming stripped 4 bases from V and 4 bases from J, with 28 bases between. The CDR3 contains 20 residues.

This clonotype was seen a handful of times. This sequence joins TRBV6-5 and TRBJ2-2, with D maybe TRBD1 (6 bases). This CDR3 is 15 amino acids long. The V gene's germline CDR1 is MNHEY and CDR2 SVGAGI. The V and J ends lost 5 bases and 4 bases respectively, with 14 bases between them. CDR3 region: CASSIEGGPTGELFF. CDR3 DNA: TGTGCCAGCAGTATTGAAGGGGGTCCCACCGGGGAGCTGTTTTTT.

The genes are TRBV6-4 and TRBJ2-2; a weak D match, TRBD1 (5 bases). V dropped 0 bases and J dropped 3 bases, with 5 bases sitting between them. Germline CDR1 is MRHNA and CDR2 is SNTAGT. CDR3 length equals 14 residues. The CDR3 spells CASSDSGDTGELFF. In DNA, the CDR3 is TGTGCCAGCAGTGACTCAGGGGACACCGGGGAGCTGTTTTTT.

This clonotype was counted a few times. The J gene is TRBJ2-7, the V gene TRBV4-1; D might be TRBD2 (5 bases). This CDR3 spans 14 amino acids. V lost 1 base and J 4 bases, leaving 11 bases between the germline ends. Germline assignment: CDR1 MGHRA and CDR2 YSYEKL. The CDR3 region has the DNA TGCGCCAGCAGCCAAGCAGAGGGCCGGTACGAGCAGTACTTC. It codes for CASSQAEGRYEQYF.

This clonotype was seen repeatedly, ten times or more. J is TRBJ2-1 and V is TRBV27; the match to TRBD2 covers 12 bases. In germline, CDR1 is MNHEY, CDR2 SMNVEV (reference sequence). The CDR3 totals 16 residues. Trimming cost V 5 bases and J 7 bases; bases outside gene matches: 9. Here the CDR3 DNA reads TGTGCCAGCAGTGCCAGACTAGCGGGAGATACGAATGAGCAGTTCTTC. It yields the protein CASSARLAGDTNEQFF.

V and J are TRBV19 and TRBJ1-5, with D maybe TRBD1 (5 bases). Germline CDR1 and CDR2: LNHDA and SQIVND (reference sequence). The CDR3 length is 14 residues. V dropped 6 bases and J dropped 3 bases, with 12 bases sitting between them. The DNA for the CDR3 is TGTGCCAGTAGCAGGGATGGGTTCAATCAGCCCCAGCATTTT. This gives the protein CASSRDGFNQPQHF.

The table lists this clonotype with a few counts. This chain uses TRBV4-2 with TRBJ2-1; D is perhaps TRBD2 (5 bases). The CDR3 is 14 amino acids. CDR1 and CDR2 from the germline V gene are LGHNA and YNFKEQ. Trimming shortened V by 4 bases and J by 2 bases, and 9 bases separated the two germline ends. CDR3 DNA: TGTGCCAGCAGCCCCAGCGGCACCTACAATGAGCAGTTCTTC. Translated, it gives CASSPSGTYNEQFF.

In its sample, this clonotype was seen many times. The chain employs TRBV20-1 and TRBJ1-2; maybe TRBD1 (5 bases). The CDR3 consists of 15 residues. Trimming removed 6 bases from V and 7 bases from J, with 24 bases in between. Germline CDR1 and CDR2: DFQATT and SNEGSKA (reference sequence). CDR3 DNA sequence: TGCAGTGCCGCGTTCTGGGGCTCTGGGGCCTCTGGCTACACCTTC. This gives the protein CSAAFWGSGASGYTF.

Judged by abundance, this clonotype is medium-sized (0.01 to 0.1%). The rearrangement uses TRBV2 and TRBJ1-2, with D unclear. The CDR3 sequence is 14 residues long. V gave up 0 bases and J gave up 8 bases, with 13 bases separating them. Germline CDR1 is SNHLY and CDR2 is FYNNEI. Written as DNA, the CDR3 is TGTGCCAGCAGTGAAGCGGGGTCATACGGAGGCTACACCTTC. This sequence encodes CASSEAGSYGGYTF.

This clonotype was detected ten times or more. V is TRBV27 and J is TRBJ2-3; unclear D gene. This CDR3 contains 12 residues. V shed 6 bases and J shed 4 bases, with 8 bases lying between them. Per germline, CDR1 MNHEY and CDR2 SMNVEV (reference sequence). The CDR3 coding sequence is TGTGCCAGCAGACGAAATGCAGATACGCAGTATTTT. Amino acids: CASRRNADTQYF.

On this clonotype itself: The conserved phenylalanine or tryptophan is not found at the CDR3 terminus, so this likely reflects a read error. The chain's CDR3 is CVSRREYSTGELFS. DNA for the CDR3: TGTGTCAGCAGGCGGGAGTATTCCACCGGGGAGCTGTTTTCT. V usage is TRBV12-3 or TRBV12-4 and J usage is TRBJ2-2; 7 bases map to TRBD2. The CDR3 runs 14 residues.

This chain connects TRBV3-1 to TRBJ1-2; 7 bases line up with TRBD1. The CDR3 sequence is 13 residues long. Germline CDR1 LGHDT, CDR2 YNNKEL (reference sequence). With 5 bases clipped from V and 8 bases from J, the junction kept 8 bases outside the gene matches. The CDR3 DNA reads as TGTGCCAGCAGCTCACCGGGACAGCGGGGCTACACCTTC. Translated, it gives CASSSPGQRGYTF.

This clonotype was detected ten times or more. V is TRBV7-8 and J is TRBJ2-1; weak D call: TRBD1 (5 bases). Trimming removed 5 bases from V and 6 bases from J, with 20 bases in between. The germline V gene encodes CDR1 SGHVS and CDR2 FQNEAQ. The CDR3 consists of 16 residues. CDR3 sequence: CASSPNDGIQGNEQFF. The CDR3 nucleotides read TGTGCCAGCAGCCCCAATGACGGCATCCAGGGCAATGAGCAGTTCTTC.

This clonotype turned up a few times. The CDR3 is CSATGQQGSQETQYF. DNA for the CDR3: TGCAGTGCTACGGGACAGCAAGGCTCACAAGAGACCCAGTACTTC. The V call is TRBV20-1, the J call TRBJ2-5; 7 bases line up with TRBD1. Trimming at V came to 4 bases and at J to 2 bases, leaving 10 bases not matched to a gene. Germline CDR1 DFQATT, CDR2 SNEGSKA (reference sequence). This CDR3 is 15 amino acids long.

The genes are TRBV18 and TRBJ2-3; 9 bases match TRBD1. Germline V lookup: CDR1 KGHSH, CDR2 LQKENI. V lost 1 base, J lost 5 bases, and 4 bases stayed unmatched. The CDR3 is 15 amino acids. This CDR3 is CASSPLSDRGDTQYF. The DNA for the CDR3 is TGTGCCAGCTCACCACTGTCGGACAGGGGAGATACGCAGTATTTT.

In this sample, this clonotype turned up a few times. The chain combines TRBV12-3 or TRBV12-4 with TRBJ1-6; D call uncertain. The CDR3 consists of 13 residues. Trimming took off 4 bases at V and 14 bases at J, with 15 bases between the two ends. Here the CDR3 reads CASSSGFRRALHF. CDR3 nucleotide sequence: TGTGCCAGCAGTTCAGGTTTTCGAAGGGCCCTCCACTTT.

This clonotype was observed many times. This sequence joins TRBV20-1 and TRBJ2-2, with D perhaps TRBD2 (5 bases). Germline assignment: CDR1 DFQATT and CDR2 SNEGSKA (reference sequence). The CDR3 is made up of 15 amino acids. Trimming shortened V by 6 bases and J by 5 bases, and 19 bases separated the two germline ends. The CDR3 DNA reads TGCAGTGCCTATGACTACGCCGCCGGAACCGGGGAGCTGTTTTTT. The encoded protein is CSAYDYAAGTGELFF.

The V gene is TRBV7-2, the J gene TRBJ2-3, with D perhaps matching TRBD2 (6 bases). The V gene lost 3 bases and the J gene lost 0 bases, with 13 bases spanning the gap. Germline lookup yields CDR1 SGHTA and CDR2 FQGNSA. The CDR3 covers 16 residues. This CDR3 reads CASSFSLAPSTDTQYF. The CDR3 DNA follows: TGTGCCAGCAGCTTTAGCCTAGCGCCCAGCACAGATACGCAGTATTTT.

The V and J genes are TRBV7-3 and TRBJ2-7; 7 nucleotides agree with TRBD2. Per germline, CDR1 SGHTA and CDR2 FQGTGA. The CDR3 is made up of 16 amino acids. V was clipped by 3 bases and J by 5 bases; unmatched bases: 13. CDR3 region: CASSFVLREESDEQYF. The CDR3 nucleotides are TGTGCCAGCAGCTTCGTTCTCCGGGAGGAGAGCGACGAGCAGTACTTC. Complete variable domain (other parts from reference TRBV7-3 and TRBJ2-7): GAGVSQTPSNKVTEKGKYVELRCDPISGHTALYWYRQSLGQGPEFLIYFQGTGAADDSGLPNDRFFAVRPEGSVSTLKIQRTERGDSAVYLCASSFVLREESDEQYFGPGTRLTVT.